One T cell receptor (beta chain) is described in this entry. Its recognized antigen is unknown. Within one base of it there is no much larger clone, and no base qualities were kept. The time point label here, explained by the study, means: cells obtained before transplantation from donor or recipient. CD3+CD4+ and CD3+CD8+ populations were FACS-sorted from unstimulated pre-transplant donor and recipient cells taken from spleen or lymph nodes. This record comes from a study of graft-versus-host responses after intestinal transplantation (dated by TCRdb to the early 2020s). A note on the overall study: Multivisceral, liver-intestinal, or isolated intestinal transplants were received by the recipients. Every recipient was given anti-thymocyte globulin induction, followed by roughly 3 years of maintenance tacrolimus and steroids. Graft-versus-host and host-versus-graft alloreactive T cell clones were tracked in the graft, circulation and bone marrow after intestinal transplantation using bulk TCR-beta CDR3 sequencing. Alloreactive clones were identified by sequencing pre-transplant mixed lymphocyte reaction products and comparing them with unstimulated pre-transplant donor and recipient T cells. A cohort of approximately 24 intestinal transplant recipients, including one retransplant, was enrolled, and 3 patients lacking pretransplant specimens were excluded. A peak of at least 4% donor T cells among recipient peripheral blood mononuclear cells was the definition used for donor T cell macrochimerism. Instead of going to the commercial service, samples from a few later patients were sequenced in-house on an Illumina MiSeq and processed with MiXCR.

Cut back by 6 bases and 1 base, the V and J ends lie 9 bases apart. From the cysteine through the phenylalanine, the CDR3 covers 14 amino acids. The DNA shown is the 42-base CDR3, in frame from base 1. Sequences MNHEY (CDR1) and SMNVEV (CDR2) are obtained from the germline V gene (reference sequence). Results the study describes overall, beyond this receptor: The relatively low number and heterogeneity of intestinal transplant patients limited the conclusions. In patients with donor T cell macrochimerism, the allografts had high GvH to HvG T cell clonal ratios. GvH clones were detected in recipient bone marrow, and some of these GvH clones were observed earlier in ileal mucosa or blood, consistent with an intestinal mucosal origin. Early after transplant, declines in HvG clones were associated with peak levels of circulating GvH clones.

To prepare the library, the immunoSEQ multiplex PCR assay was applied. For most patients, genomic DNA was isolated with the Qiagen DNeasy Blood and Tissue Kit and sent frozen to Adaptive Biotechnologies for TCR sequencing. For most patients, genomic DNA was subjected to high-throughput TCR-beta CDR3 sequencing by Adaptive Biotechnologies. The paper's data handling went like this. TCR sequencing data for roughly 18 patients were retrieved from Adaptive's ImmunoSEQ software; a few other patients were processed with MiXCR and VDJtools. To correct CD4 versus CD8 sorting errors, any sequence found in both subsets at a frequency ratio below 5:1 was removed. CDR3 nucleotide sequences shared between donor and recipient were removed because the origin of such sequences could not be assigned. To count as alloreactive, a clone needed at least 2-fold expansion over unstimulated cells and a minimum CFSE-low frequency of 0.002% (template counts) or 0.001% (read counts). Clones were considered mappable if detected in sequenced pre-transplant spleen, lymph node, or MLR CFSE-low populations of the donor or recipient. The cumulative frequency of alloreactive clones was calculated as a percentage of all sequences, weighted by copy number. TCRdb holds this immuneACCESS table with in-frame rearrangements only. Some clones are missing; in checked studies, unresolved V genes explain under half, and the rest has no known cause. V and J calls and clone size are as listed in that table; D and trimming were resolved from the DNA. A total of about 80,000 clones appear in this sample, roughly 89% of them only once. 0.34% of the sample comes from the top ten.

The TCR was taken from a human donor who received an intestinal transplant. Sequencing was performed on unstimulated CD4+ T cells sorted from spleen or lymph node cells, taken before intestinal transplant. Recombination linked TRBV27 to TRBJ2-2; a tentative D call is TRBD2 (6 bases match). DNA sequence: TGTGCCAGCAGGTTGGGGGGGAACACCGGGGAGCTGTTTTTT. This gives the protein CASRLGGNTGELFF.